Listed here is a single T cell receptor beta chain. The data are from a study of immune cell composition in non-small cell lung cancer. Whole-study context: Most cases were lung adenocarcinoma or squamous cell carcinoma.

V lost 2 bases, J lost 7 bases, and 12 bases lay in between. Germline-derived CDR1 and CDR2 are SGHRS and YFSETQ. The CDR3 has 13 residues. The normal lung sample lay at least 3 cm, and maximally far, from the tumour. Repertoires were generated with immunoSEQ multiplex PCR, while TCRdb's copy carries only in-frame clones and drops some. The data show more than 15,000 clones, over 70% seen once. These data are also associated with another study on CD4 T cells in lung cancer.

Sequenced: non-adjacent lung tissue. This chain uses TRBV5-1 with TRBJ1-2; tentative D call: TRBD1 (6 bases). This TCR was recovered from a human donor with non-small cell lung cancer. CDR3 DNA: TGCGCCAGCAGCTTCGGGGGCGCGAGTGGCTACACCTTC. This encodes CASSFGGASGYTF. Drawing the rest from reference TRBV5-1 and TRBJ1-2, the complete variable domain is KAGVTQTPRYLIKTRGQQVTLSCSPISGHRSVSWYQQTPGQGLQFLFEYFSETQRNKGNFPGRFSGRQFSNSRSEMNVSTLELGDSALYLCASSFGGASGYTFGSGTRLTVV.